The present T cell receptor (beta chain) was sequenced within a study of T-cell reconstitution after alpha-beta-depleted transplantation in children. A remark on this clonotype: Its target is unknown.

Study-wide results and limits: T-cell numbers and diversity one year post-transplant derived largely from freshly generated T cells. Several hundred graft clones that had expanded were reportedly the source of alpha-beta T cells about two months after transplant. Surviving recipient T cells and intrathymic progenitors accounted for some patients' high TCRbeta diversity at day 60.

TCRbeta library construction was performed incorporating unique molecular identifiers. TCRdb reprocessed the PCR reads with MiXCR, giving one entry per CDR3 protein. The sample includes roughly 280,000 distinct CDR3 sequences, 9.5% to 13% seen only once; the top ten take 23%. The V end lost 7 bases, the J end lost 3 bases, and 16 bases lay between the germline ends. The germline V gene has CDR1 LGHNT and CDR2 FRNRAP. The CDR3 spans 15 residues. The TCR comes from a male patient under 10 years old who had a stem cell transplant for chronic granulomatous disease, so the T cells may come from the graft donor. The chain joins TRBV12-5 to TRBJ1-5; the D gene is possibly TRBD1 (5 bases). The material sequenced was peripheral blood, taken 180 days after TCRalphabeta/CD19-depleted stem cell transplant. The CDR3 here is CASATERLSNQPQHF. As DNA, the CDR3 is TGTGCTAGTGCGACAGAACGGCTTTCCAATCAGCCCCAGCATTTT.